One T cell receptor beta chain is described in this entry. The data were obtained in a study of blood T cell repertoires in COVID-19. Profiled with immunoSEQ multiplex PCR; TCRdb holds only in-frame clones, not every one. Found here are about 300,000 clones, roughly 88% of them singletons; the top ten hold 6.9%. Trimming removed 0 bases from V and 6 bases from J; junction bases left unmatched: 5. CDR3 size: 15 residues. CDR1 and CDR2 from the germline V gene are MNHNS and SASEGT. The TCR originated in a woman younger than 45 who had recovered from COVID-19. The rearrangement joins TRBV6-1 to TRBJ2-5; 9 nucleotides agree with TRBD2. The sequencing input was peripheral blood. In nucleotides, the CDR3 is TGTGCCAGCAGTGAAGCTGGCGGGGGGGCGAAGACCCAGTACTTC. The encoded protein is CASSEAGGGAKTQYF.